This paragraph reports one TCR beta chain. What it recognizes is unknown. Combining a sample-barcoded 5' primer with a J-beta primer mix, a second PCR ran for about 7 to 11 cycles. All samples gave at least 2.5 million CDR3-containing paired-end reads. TCRdb re-called the 5' RACE reads through MiXCR, storing one row per CDR3 protein. The table records 1.8 million or so distinct CDR3 sequences, approximately 39% of them present only once. The V gene's germline CDR1 is SGHDT and CDR2 YYEEEE. Trimming took off 0 bases at V and 6 bases at J, with 7 bases between the two ends. This CDR3 comprises 12 residues. This specimen belongs to a study of blood T cells in healthy people across ages. Donor samples were obtained from healthy Caucasian individuals from Russia, aged 6 to 90. Isolating PBMCs gave at least 6.5 million of these cells per sample. Study-wide points: The authors considered diversity estimates from one million T cells to be underestimates.

This TCR was sampled from a human donor in good health. The chain has TRBV5-6 and TRBJ2-7; no clear D gene. The sample taken for sequencing was blood. CDR3 nucleotide sequence: TGTGCCAGCAGCTTGGTTTGGGGCGAGCAGTACTTC. Translation gives CASSLVWGEQYF. The full variable domain, in which reference TRBV5-6 and TRBJ2-7 provide the parts outside the CDR3, is DAGVTQSPTHLIKTRGQQVTLRCSPKSGHDTVSWYQQALGQGPQFIFQYYEEEERQRGNFPDRFSGHQFPNYSSELNVNALLLGDSALYLCASSLVWGEQYFGPGTRLTVT.